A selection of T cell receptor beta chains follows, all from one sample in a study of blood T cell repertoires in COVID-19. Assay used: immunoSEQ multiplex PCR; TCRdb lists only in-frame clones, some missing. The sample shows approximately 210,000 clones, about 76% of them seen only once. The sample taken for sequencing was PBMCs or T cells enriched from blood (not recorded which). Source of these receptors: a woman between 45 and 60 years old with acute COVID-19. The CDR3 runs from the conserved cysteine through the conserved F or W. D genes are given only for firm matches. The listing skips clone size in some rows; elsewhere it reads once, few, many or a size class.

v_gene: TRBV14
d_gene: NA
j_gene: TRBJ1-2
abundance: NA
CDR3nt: TGTGCCAGCAGCCCTCACCCGCCCGCAGGTTCTTTGCCGCAGCCTTATGGCTACACCTTC
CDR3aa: CASSPHPPAGSLPQPYGYTF

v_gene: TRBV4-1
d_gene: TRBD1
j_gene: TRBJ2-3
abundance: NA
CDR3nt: TGCGCCAGCAGCCGATCCCGACAGGGGTTGGACACAGATACGCAGTATTTT
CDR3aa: CASSRSRQGLDTDTQYF

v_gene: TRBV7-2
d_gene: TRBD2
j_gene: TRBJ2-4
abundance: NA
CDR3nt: TGTGCCAGCAGCTTAGGGACTAGCGGGGGTCAAAACATTCAGTACTTC
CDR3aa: CASSLGTSGGQNIQYF

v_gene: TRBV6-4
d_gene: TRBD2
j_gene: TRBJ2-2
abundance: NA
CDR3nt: TGTGCCAGCAGTGACCCCCCATTGGTAGCGGGAGGGGTAAACACCGGGGAGCTGTTTTTT
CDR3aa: CASSDPPLVAGGVNTGELFF

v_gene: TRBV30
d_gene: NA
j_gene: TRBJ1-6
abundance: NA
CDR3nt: TGTGCCTGGACATGGGGCAGAACGACGAGCTCCTATAATTCACCCCTCCACTTT
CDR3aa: CAWTWGRTTSSYNSPLHF

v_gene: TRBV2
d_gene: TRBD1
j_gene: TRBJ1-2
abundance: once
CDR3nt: TGTGCCAGCGCCGGGACAGGGATAAACTATGGCTACACCTTC
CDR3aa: CASAGTGINYGYTF

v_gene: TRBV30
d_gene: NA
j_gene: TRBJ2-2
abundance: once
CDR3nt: TGTGCCTGGAGTGGCGGGACGAACACCGGGGAGCTGTTTTTT
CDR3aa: CAWSGGTNTGELFF

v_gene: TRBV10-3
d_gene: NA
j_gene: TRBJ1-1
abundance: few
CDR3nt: TGTGCCATCAGTACCACAGGGTACACTGAAGCTTTCTTT
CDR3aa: CAISTTGYTEAFF

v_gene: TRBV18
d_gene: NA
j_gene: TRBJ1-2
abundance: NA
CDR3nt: TGTGCCAGCTCACCCCCGGGAAACTATGGCTACACCTTC
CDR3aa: CASSPPGNYGYTF

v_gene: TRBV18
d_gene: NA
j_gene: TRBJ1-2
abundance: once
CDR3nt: TGTGCCAGCTCACCAGGGACAAACTATGGCTACACCTTC
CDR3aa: CASSPGTNYGYTF

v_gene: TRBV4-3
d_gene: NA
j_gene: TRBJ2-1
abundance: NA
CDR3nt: TGCGCCAGCAGCCAAGAAACAGCGGTCTACAATGAGCAGTTCTTC
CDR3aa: CASSQETAVYNEQFF

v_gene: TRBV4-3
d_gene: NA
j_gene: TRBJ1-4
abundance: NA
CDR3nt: TGCGCCAGCAGCCCACGCGGGGGGATTGAAAAACTGTTTTTT
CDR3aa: CASSPRGGIEKLFF

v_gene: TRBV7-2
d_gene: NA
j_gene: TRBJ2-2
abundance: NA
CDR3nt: TGTGCTACAGGGTTTAGCACCGGGGAGCTGTTTTTT
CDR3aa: CATGFSTGELFF

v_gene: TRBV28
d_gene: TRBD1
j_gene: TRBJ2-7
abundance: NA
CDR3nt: TGTGCCAGCAGTCTAGACGGTGCAGGGGGCTACGAGCAGTACTTC
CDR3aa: CASSLDGAGGYEQYF

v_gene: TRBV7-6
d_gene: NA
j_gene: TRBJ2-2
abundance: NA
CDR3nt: TGTGCCAGCAGCCACAGCACCGGGGAGCTGTTTTTT
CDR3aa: CASSHSTGELFF

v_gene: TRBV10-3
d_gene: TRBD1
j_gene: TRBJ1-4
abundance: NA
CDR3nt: TGTGCCGCCTCGAGGGGGCCGGGTGAAAAACTGTTTTTT
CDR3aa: CAASRGPGEKLFF

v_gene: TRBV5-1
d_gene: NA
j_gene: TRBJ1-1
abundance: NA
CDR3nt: TGCGCCAGCAGCACCGGACAGCCTTTGGCTGAAGCTTTCTTT
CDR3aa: CASSTGQPLAEAFF

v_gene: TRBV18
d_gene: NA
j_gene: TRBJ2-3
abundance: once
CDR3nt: TGTGCCAGCTCACAAGCCGGGACTCAAAAAAGCACAGATACGCAGTATTTT
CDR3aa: CASSQAGTQKSTDTQYF

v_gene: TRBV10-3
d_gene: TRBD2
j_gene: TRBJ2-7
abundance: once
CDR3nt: TGTGCCATCAGTGAAAACGCGGGAGCCTACGAGCAGTACTTC
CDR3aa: CAISENAGAYEQYF

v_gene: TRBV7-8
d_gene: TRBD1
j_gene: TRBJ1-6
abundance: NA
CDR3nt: TGTGCCAGCAGCTTAGTCGACAGGGGTACACCCCTCCACTTT
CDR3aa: CASSLVDRGTPLHF

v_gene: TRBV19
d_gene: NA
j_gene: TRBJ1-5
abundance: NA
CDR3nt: TGTGCCAGTACCACCTCAGGGGCCTTTCAGCCCCAGCATTTT
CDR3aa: CASTTSGAFQPQHF

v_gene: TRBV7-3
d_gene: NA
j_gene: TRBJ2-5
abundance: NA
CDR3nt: TGTGCCAGCAGCCAGTATGAGGGGGTGACCCAGTACTTC
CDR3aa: CASSQYEGVTQYF

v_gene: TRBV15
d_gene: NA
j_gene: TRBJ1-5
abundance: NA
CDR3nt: TGTGCCACCAGCAGAGACGTCCGGAGCTATAGCAATCAGCCCCAGCATTTT
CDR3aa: CATSRDVRSYSNQPQHF

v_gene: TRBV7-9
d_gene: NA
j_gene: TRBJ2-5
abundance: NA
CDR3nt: TGTGCCAGCAGCCTATATCCTGAGAGGGAGACCCAGTACTTC
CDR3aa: CASSLYPERETQYF

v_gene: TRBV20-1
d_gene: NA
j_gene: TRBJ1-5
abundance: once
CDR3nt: TGCAGTGCTAGTTTCGACACGAGAAGCAATCAGCCCCAGCATTTT
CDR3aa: CSASFDTRSNQPQHF

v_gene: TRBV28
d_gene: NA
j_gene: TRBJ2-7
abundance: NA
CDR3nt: TGTGCCAGCAGCAAGTCAGGGAAGAGGTACGAGCAGTACTTC
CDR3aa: CASSKSGKRYEQYF

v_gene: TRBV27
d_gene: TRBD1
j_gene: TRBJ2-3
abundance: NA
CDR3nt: TGTGCCAGCAGACAGGGGCCCGGCACAGATACGCAGTATTTT
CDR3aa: CASRQGPGTDTQYF

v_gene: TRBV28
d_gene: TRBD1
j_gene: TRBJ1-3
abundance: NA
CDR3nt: TGTGCCAGCAGTTTGGGACAGAGCGACAACTCTGGAAACACCATATATTTT
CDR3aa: CASSLGQSDNSGNTIYF

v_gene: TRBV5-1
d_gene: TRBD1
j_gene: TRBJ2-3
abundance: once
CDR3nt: TGCGCCAGCAGTTCAGGACAGGCCGCAGGTACAGATACGCAGTATTTT
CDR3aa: CASSSGQAAGTDTQYF

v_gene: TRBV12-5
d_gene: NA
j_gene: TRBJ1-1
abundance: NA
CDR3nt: TGTGCTAGTGGTTTGGTATTTTCGTCCAGGGTTATGTCTGACACTGAAGCTTTCTTT
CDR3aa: CASGLVFSSRVMSDTEAFF

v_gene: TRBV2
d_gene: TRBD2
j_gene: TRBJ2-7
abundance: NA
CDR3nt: TGTGCCAGCACCGGGACTAGCGTCACCTACGAGCAGTACTTC
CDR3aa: CASTGTSVTYEQYF

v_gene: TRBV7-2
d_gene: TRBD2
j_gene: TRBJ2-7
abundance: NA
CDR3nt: TGTGCCAGCAGCTTAGCCTGGTTAGCGGGGGGAGGTGAGCAGTACTTC
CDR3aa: CASSLAWLAGGGEQYF

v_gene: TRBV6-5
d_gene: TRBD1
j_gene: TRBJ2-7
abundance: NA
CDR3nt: TGTGCCAGCATTCGGACAGGGATATCCTACGAGCAGTACTTC
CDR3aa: CASIRTGISYEQYF

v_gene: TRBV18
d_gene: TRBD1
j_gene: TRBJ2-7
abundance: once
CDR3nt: TGTGCCAGCTCTCAAGCGGTCCCGGGGACAGGGTCAGCCGAGCAGTACTTC
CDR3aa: CASSQAVPGTGSAEQYF

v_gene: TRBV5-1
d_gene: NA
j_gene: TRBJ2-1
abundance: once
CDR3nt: TGCGCCAGCAGCAGGAGGGTAAGCTCCTACAATGAGCAGTTCTTC
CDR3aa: CASSRRVSSYNEQFF

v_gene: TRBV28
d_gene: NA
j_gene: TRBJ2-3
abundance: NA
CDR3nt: TGTGCCAGCAGTTTACTGACAGTAGCCACAACTAGCACAGATACGCAGTATTTT
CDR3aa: CASSLLTVATTSTDTQYF

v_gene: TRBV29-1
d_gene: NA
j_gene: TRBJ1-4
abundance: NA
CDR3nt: TGCAGCGTTTATACGGGAACGGGGTCTAGTGAAAAACTGTTTTTT
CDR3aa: CSVYTGTGSSEKLFF

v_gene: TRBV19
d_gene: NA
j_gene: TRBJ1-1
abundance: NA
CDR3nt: TGTGCCAGTAGTATAGGGACAGTGTGGGTGTTGAGCCCTGAAGCTTTCTTT
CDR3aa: CASSIGTVWVLSPEAFF

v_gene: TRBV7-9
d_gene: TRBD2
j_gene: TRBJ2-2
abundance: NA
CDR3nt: TGTGCCAGCAGACCCTGGGGGGGAGTCTACAGGTTCACCGGGGAGCTGTTTTTT
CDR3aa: CASRPWGGVYRFTGELFF

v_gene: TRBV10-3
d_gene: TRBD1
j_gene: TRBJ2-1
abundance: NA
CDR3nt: TGTGCCACCAACGCCCGGGACAGGTTCAACGAGCAGTTCTTC
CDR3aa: CATNARDRFNEQFF